What follows describes a single T cell receptor beta chain. The antigen is undetermined. This sample was included in a study of cytomegalovirus exposure and HLA in healthy donors. Study observations and caveats: Presence/absence analyses supposed approximately even sequencing depth among donors. The records held CMV serostatus as the only immune exposure information. Some TCR beta chains (more than 150 of them) were listed as cytomegalovirus-associated. What a later analysis reportedly showed was that an Asian-associated ancestry cluster had fewer N-insertions than the approximately 700-donor mean.

It was with 60 Vbeta and 13 Jbeta primers that the PCR ran. The data were produced by immunoSEQ multiplex PCR, yet TCRdb's version contains in-frame clones alone and is incomplete. This repertoire shows around 91,000 clones, around 59% found once; its top ten account for roughly 2.5%. Material for sequencing was PBMCs. The receptor was isolated from a human donor in good health.

Here the CDR3 DNA reads TGCGCCAGCAGCTTGCGGCCTAGCGGGGGCTCAGATACGCAGTATTTT. It encodes CASSLRPSGGSDTQYF. The chain couples TRBV5-1 to TRBJ2-3; 10 bases are shared with TRBD2. J was trimmed by 4 bases and V by 1 base; bases with no gene match: 6. This CDR3 is 16 amino acids long. Germline CDR1 SGHRS, CDR2 YFSETQ.